Each of the 10 T cell receptor beta chains below was sequenced from the same sample in a study of T cells in Graves' hyperthyroidism and ophthalmopathy. TCR beta CDR3 sequences were amplified from RNA transcripts. Carried out on the TCR CDR3, a first-round RT-PCR used the HTBI primer set. MiXCR, run by TCRdb on the multiplex PCR reads, gives a single entry per CDR3 protein. Of just under 750,000 distinct CDR3 sequences listed, roughly a third were seen once; the top ten hold around a third. The sample consisted of blood. The source is a woman aged 40 to 50 with Graves' hyperthyroidism.

This clonotype has a single count. The rearrangement links TRBV12-3 or TRBV12-4 to TRBJ2-7; 16 bases are shared with TRBD2. The CDR3 has 23 amino acids. With V trimmed by 4 bases and J by 4 bases, 25 bases remained unmatched. CDR3 amino acids: CASSYPRDSDSDGTSGRAYEQYF. CDR3 nucleotides: TGTGCCAGCAGTTACCCCCGGGACAGCGATAGCGACGGGACTAGCGGGAGGGCTTACGAGCAGTACTTC.

This clonotype was detected only a few times. The rearrangement uses TRBV6-5 and TRBJ2-5, with 10 bases that match TRBD2. The CDR3 runs 15 residues. Unmatched junction bases numbered 6, after V lost 7 bases and J lost 1 base. From germline, CDR1 is MNHEY and CDR2 SVGAGI. As DNA, the CDR3 is TGTGCCAGCACTATTAGCGGGGGGCTCCAAGAGACCCAGTACTTC. Amino acid sequence: CASTISGGLQETQYF.

This clonotype was counted once. J is TRBJ1-2 and V is TRBV6-1; D call uncertain. The CDR3 has 13 residues. Germline V gene sequence: CDR1 MNHNS, CDR2 SASEGT. Trimming stripped 8 bases from V and 2 bases from J, with 12 bases between. The CDR3 DNA reads TGTGCCAGCTCTCAGGTTACCAACTATGGCTACACCTTC. This sequence encodes CASSQVTNYGYTF.

The CDR3 sequence: CASSLTGGTQHF. The CDR3 nucleotides are TGTGCCAGCAGCCTGACAGGGGGGACCCAGCATTTT. The chain has TRBV5-6 and TRBJ1-5; 9 bases align to TRBD1. CDR1 is SGHDT, CDR2 YYEEEE, per germline. The CDR3 has 12 residues. V lost 4 bases to trimming and J lost 11 bases; unmatched junction nucleotides: 4. Full variable domain (outside the CDR3, taken from reference TRBV5-6 and TRBJ1-5): DAGVTQSPTHLIKTRGQQVTLRCSPKSGHDTVSWYQQALGQGPQFIFQYYEEEERQRGNFPDRFSGHQFPNYSSELNVNALLLGDSALYLCASSLTGGTQHFGDGTRLSIL.

This clonotype came up many times. The chain uses TRBV20-1 and TRBJ1-5; D is uncertain. V was shortened by 3 bases and J by 0 bases, with 9 bases between the two germline ends. The length of the CDR3 is 14 residues. The V gene's germline CDR1 is DFQATT and CDR2 SNEGSKA (reference sequence). CDR3 sequence (DNA): TGCAGTGCTAGGCCGGATTATAGCAATCAGCCCCAGCATTTT. Amino acid sequence: CSARPDYSNQPQHF.

This clonotype was seen repeatedly, ten times or more. The chain couples TRBV2 to TRBJ1-6, with 7 bases aligning to TRBD1. V lost 6 bases, J lost 10 bases, and 9 bases stayed unmatched. The CDR3 is 14 residues long. Germline V gene lookup returns CDR1 SNHLY and CDR2 FYNNEI. As DNA, the CDR3 is TGTGCCAGCAGAGTCGACAGGGAGGGCTCACCCCTCCACTTT. Protein product: CASRVDREGSPLHF.

The gene calls are TRBV29-1 and TRBJ1-2, with 7 nucleotides matching TRBD1. The CDR3 spans 15 residues. V gave up 4 bases and J gave up 4 bases; unmatched junction bases: 12. Germline CDR1 SQVTM, CDR2 ANQGSEA. This CDR3 reads CSVVLNRGGGYGYTF. The CDR3 DNA is TGCAGCGTTGTCTTAAACAGGGGAGGTGGCTATGGCTACACCTTC.

The V call is TRBV6-6, the J call TRBJ1-1; D remains unclear. V was pared by 6 bases and J by 6 bases, with 14 bases between. CDR1 is MNHNY and CDR2 is SVGAGI in the germline V gene (reference sequence). The CDR3 covers 13 residues. DNA of the CDR3: TGTGCCAGCAGAACGGGTGATAACCCTGAAGCTTTCTTT. This sequence encodes CASRTGDNPEAFF.

This rearrangement joins TRBV7-9 to TRBJ2-7; tentative D call: TRBD2 (9 bases). V was clipped by 5 bases and J by 5 bases, with 22 bases between them. This CDR3 spans 16 amino acids. CDR1 is SEHNR, CDR2 FQNEAQ, per germline (reference sequence). CDR3 sequence (DNA): TGTGCCAGCAGCGCTGGACAGGGACTAGCTTTCGACGAGCAGTACTTC. Amino acid sequence: CASSAGQGLAFDEQYF.

In this sample, this clonotype turned up many times. The chain recombines TRBV10-3 with TRBJ1-1; D call uncertain. Germline CDR1 ENHRY, CDR2 SYGVKD. V lost 5 bases to trimming and J lost 0 bases, with 7 bases between them. There are 13 residues in the CDR3. This CDR3 is CAISPVLNTEAFF. CDR3 coding DNA: TGTGCCATCAGTCCAGTCTTGAACACTGAAGCTTTCTTT.